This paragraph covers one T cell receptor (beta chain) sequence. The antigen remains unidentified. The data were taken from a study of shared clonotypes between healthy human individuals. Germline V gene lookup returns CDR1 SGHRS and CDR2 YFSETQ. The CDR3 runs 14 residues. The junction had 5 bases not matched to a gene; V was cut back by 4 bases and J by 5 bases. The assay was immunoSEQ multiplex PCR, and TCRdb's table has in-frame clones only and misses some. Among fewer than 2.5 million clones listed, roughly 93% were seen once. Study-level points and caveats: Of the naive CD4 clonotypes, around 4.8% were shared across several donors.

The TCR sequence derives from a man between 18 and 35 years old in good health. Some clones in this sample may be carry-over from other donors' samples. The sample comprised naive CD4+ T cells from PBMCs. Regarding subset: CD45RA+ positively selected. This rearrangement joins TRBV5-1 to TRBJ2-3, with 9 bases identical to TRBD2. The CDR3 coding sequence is TGCGCCAGCAGCGGGGGGACTAGCCGAGATACGCAGTATTTT. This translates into CASSGGTSRDTQYF.